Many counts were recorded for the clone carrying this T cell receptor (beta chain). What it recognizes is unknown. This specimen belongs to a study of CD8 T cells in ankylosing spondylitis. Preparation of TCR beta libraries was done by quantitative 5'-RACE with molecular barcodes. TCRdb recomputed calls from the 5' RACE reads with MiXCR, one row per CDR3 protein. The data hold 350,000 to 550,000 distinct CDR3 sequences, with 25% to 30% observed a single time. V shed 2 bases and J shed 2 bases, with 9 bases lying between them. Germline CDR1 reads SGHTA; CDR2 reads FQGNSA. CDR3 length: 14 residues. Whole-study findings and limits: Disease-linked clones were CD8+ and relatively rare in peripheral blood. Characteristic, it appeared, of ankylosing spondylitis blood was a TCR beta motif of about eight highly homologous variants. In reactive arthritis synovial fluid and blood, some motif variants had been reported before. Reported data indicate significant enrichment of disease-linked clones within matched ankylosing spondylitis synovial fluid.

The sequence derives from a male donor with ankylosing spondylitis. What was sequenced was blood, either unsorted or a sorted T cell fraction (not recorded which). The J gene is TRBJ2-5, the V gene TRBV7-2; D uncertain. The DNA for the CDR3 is TGTGCCAGCAGCTTACACTTCCCACAAGAGACCCAGTACTTC. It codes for CASSLHFPQETQYF.